Following are 17 T cell receptor beta chains from one sample sequenced in a study of radiotherapy plus CTLA-4 blockade in lung cancer. Only in-frame clones appear in the TCRdb table, and some are missing; sequencing was by immunoSEQ multiplex PCR. The repertoire holds 75,000 to 95,000 clones, with 55% to 75% as singletons. The sample in question was peripheral blood, obtained from a patient treated with radiotherapy plus ipilimumab. All receptors come from a human donor with non-small cell lung cancer that progressed on radiotherapy plus ipilimumab.

This clone has a handful of counts. The chain links TRBV28 to TRBJ2-7; TRBD1 aligns across 11 bases. In germline, CDR1 is MDHEN, CDR2 SYDVKM. CDR3 length: 15 amino acids. Unmatched junction bases numbered 6, after V lost 6 bases and J lost 2 bases. The CDR3 reads CASSHGQGAAYEQYF. CDR3 DNA sequence: TGTGCCAGCAGCCACGGACAGGGGGCCGCCTACGAGCAGTACTTC.

This clone was counted only a few times. The chain links TRBV19 to TRBJ1-5, with 7 bases identical to TRBD1. Germline V gives CDR1 LNHDA, CDR2 SQIVND (reference sequence). The CDR3 contains 15 residues. The ends lost 7 bases at V and 2 bases at J; junction bases unmatched: 8. The chain's CDR3 is CASNQDRAGNQPQHF. In DNA form, the CDR3 reads TGTGCCAGTAACCAAGACAGGGCTGGCAATCAGCCCCAGCATTTT. The variable domain in full, with the rest retrieved from reference TRBV19 and TRBJ1-5, is DGGITQSPKYLFRKEGQNVTLSCEQNLNHDAMYWYRQDPGQGLRLIYYSQIVNDFQKGDIAEGYSVSREKKESFPLTVTSAQKNPTAFYLCASNQDRAGNQPQHFGDGTRLSIL.

The genes are TRBV5-1 and TRBJ2-7, with TRBD1 identical over 11 bases. The ends lost 7 bases at V and 2 bases at J; junction bases unmatched: 17. The CDR3 is 18 amino acids. Looked up from germline, CDR1 is SGHRS and CDR2 is YFSETQ. CDR3 amino acids: CASQRGTGGSRNTYEQYF. In nucleotides, the CDR3 is TGCGCCAGCCAGCGGGGGACAGGGGGAAGTCGGAACACCTACGAGCAGTACTTC.

The chain joins TRBV28 to TRBJ2-7, with TRBD1 identical over 7 bases. V shed 4 bases, J shed 3 bases, and the junction held 12 bases outside the gene matches. Per the germline V gene, CDR1 is MDHEN and CDR2 is SYDVKM. The CDR3 loop spans 16 amino acids. In nucleotides, the CDR3 is TGTGCCAGCAGTTCCCCTCAACAGGGGTTGAACTACGAGCAGTACTTC. Amino acids: CASSSPQQGLNYEQYF.

This chain links TRBV5-4 with TRBJ2-5; 14 nucleotides line up with TRBD2. V was pared by 4 bases and J by 2 bases, with 4 bases of the junction left unmatched. This CDR3 contains 16 residues. Germline values: CDR1 SGHNT, CDR2 YYREEE (reference sequence). CDR3 DNA: TGTGCCAGCAGCCCCCGGACTAGCGGGAGGCAAGAGACCCAGTACTTC. It codes for CASSPRTSGRQETQYF. The full variable domain, with the rest looked up from reference TRBV5-4 and TRBJ2-5, is ETGVTQSPTHLIKTRGQQVTLRCSSQSGHNTVSWYQQALGQGPQFIFQYYREEENGRGNFPPRFSGLQFPNYSSELNVNALELDDSALYLCASSPRTSGRQETQYFGPGTRLLVL.

This chain links TRBV30 with TRBJ1-6; 7 bases align to TRBD1. The CDR3 totals 13 residues. V was pared by 2 bases and J by 7 bases, with 2 bases of the junction left unmatched. Per the germline V gene, CDR1 is GTSNPN and CDR2 is SVGIG (reference sequence). The CDR3 spells CAWSPQGNSPLHF. The CDR3 DNA reads as TGTGCCTGGAGTCCACAGGGGAATTCACCCCTCCACTTT.

In its sample, this clone was seen a few times. CDR3 bases: TGTGCCAGCAGTGACTCGTTTACCTCTAGCACAGATACGCAGTATTTT. Protein sequence: CASSDSFTSSTDTQYF. The chain joins TRBV6-4 to TRBJ2-3; the D is unclear. This CDR3 contains 16 residues. CDR1 and CDR2 (germline): MRHNA, SNTAGT. V was pared by 0 bases and J by 0 bases, with 10 bases between.

This clone appeared once. The chain uses TRBV5-1 and TRBJ2-5; D is perhaps TRBD1 (6 bases). Deletions cut 1 base from V and 1 base from J, with 17 bases between. Germline CDR1 SGHRS, CDR2 YFSETQ. The CDR3 extends over 17 amino acids. The CDR3, as DNA: TGCGCCAGCAGCTTGCCCGGACAGATCGCGGGCCAAGAGACCCAGTACTTC. Its translation: CASSLPGQIAGQETQYF.

The rearrangement links TRBV5-4 to TRBJ1-1; tentative D call: TRBD1 (5 bases). The germline CDR1 and CDR2 sequences are SGHNT and YYREEE (reference sequence). The CDR3 totals 13 residues. Deletions cut 4 bases from V and 1 base from J, with 8 bases between. This CDR3 is CASSPGGNTEAFF. The CDR3 coding sequence is TGTGCCAGCAGCCCCGGGGGGAACACTGAAGCTTTCTTT.

The gene calls are TRBV2 and TRBJ1-1; D gene ambiguous. The germline V gene encodes CDR1 SNHLY and CDR2 FYNNEI. CDR3 length equals 13 residues. V was trimmed by 10 bases and J by 0 bases, leaving 12 bases between them. CDR3 sequence (DNA): TGTGCCACACAGAAAAGTATGAACACTGAAGCTTTCTTT. Amino acid sequence: CATQKSMNTEAFF. Supplemented by reference TRBV2 and TRBJ1-1, the full variable domain reads EPEVTQTPSHQVTQMGQEVILRCVPISNHLYFYWYRQILGQKVEFLVSFYNNEISEKSEIFDDQFSVERPDGSNFTLKIRSTKLEDSAMYFCATQKSMNTEAFFGQGTRLTVV.

V usage is TRBV5-4 and J usage is TRBJ2-6; 8 bases fit TRBD1. The ends lost 6 bases at V and 0 bases at J; junction bases unmatched: 8. Germline loops: CDR1 SGHNT, CDR2 YYREEE (reference sequence). The CDR3 length is 17 residues. CDR3: CASMPGQARSGANVLTF. The DNA of the CDR3 is TGTGCCAGCATGCCGGGACAGGCCCGCTCTGGGGCCAACGTCCTGACTTTC. The variable domain in full, completed from reference TRBV5-4 and TRBJ2-6, reads ETGVTQSPTHLIKTRGQQVTLRCSSQSGHNTVSWYQQALGQGPQFIFQYYREEENGRGNFPPRFSGLQFPNYSSELNVNALELDDSALYLCASMPGQARSGANVLTFGAGSRLTVL.

The chain joins TRBV10-3 to TRBJ2-3, with 10 bases matching TRBD1. Germline CDR1 is ENHRY and CDR2 is SYGVKD. The trim removed 6 bases at V and 4 bases at J, leaving 7 bases unmatched. The CDR3 runs 15 residues. The CDR3, as DNA: TGTGCCATCAGGAGGGGGACAGGGGACTCAGATACGCAGTATTTT. Translation gives CAIRRGTGDSDTQYF.

The J gene is TRBJ2-2, the V gene TRBV19; 10 bases map to TRBD1. Germline CDR1 and CDR2: LNHDA and SQIVND (reference sequence). This CDR3 has 16 residues. V was clipped by 7 bases and J by 5 bases; unmatched bases: 10. Here the CDR3 DNA reads TGTGCCAGTACCCCTCCCGGGACAGGGGTTACCGGGGAGCTGTTTTTT. It yields the protein CASTPPGTGVTGELFF.

This clone was counted only a few times. The rearrangement links TRBV28 to TRBJ2-2; the D gene is possibly TRBD2 (7 bases). Germline V lookup: CDR1 MDHEN, CDR2 SYDVKM. This CDR3 comprises 13 residues. V shed 5 bases and J shed 7 bases, with 11 bases lying between them. CDR3 in DNA: TGTGCCAGCAGTCCGGGGGGCGGCGGGGAGCTGTTTTTT. It is translated as CASSPGGGGELFF.

The table lists this clone with a few counts. This chain uses TRBV28 with TRBJ2-7; 7 bases line up with TRBD1. This CDR3 contains 15 residues. Trimming cost V 4 bases and J 5 bases; bases outside gene matches: 11. Per the germline V gene, CDR1 is MDHEN and CDR2 is SYDVKM. CDR3 sequence: CASSSFETGLHEQYF. The CDR3 DNA reads TGTGCCAGCAGTTCGTTTGAGACAGGGCTCCACGAGCAGTACTTC.

The genes are TRBV11-2 and TRBJ1-3; tentative D call: TRBD1 (6 bases). This CDR3 is 14 amino acids long. V was clipped by 8 bases and J by 0 bases, with 11 bases between them. CDR1 is SGHAT, CDR2 FQNNGV, per germline. In DNA form, the CDR3 reads TGTGCCAGCGTCGGACAGTCCTCTGGAAACACCATATATTTT. The encoded protein is CASVGQSSGNTIYF.

As concerns this clone: A read error may account for a junction end that differs from germline. This rearrangement joins TRBV6-1 to TRBJ2-7, with 7 bases aligning to TRBD2. The CDR3 spans 15 residues. Germline assignment: CDR1 MNHNS and CDR2 SASEGT. DNA of the CDR3: TGTGCCGGCAGTGAAGCTAGCGGAGGCTCCTACGAGCAGTACTTC. This encodes CAGSEASGGSYEQYF.